This T cell receptor (beta chain) was observed in a study of blood T cell repertoires in COVID-19. The wider study: Researchers got acute and convalescent COVID-19 samples from the United States, Italy and Spain. T cells, B-cell-depleted T cells, or PBMCs provided the cDNA or gDNA that served as material.

Produced via immunoSEQ multiplex PCR; TCRdb's table is partial and in-frame only. The table has 55,000 to 70,000 clones, roughly 85% seen once. V lost 2 bases, J lost 4 bases, and 6 bases stayed unmatched. Germline V CDR1 and CDR2: SNHLY, FYNNEI. The CDR3 contains 15 residues. One Seattle source followed patients from active infection through their disease course. V gene TRBV2 combines with J gene TRBJ1-2; 8 nucleotides align to TRBD1. This TCR derives from a woman aged 60-75 years with COVID-19, enrolled during active disease. The source material was peripheral blood. CDR3 protein: CASSETQGVFYGYTF. The CDR3 nucleotides read TGTGCCAGCAGTGAAACACAGGGGGTATTCTATGGCTACACCTTC. The entire variable domain, with the rest obtained from reference TRBV2 and TRBJ1-2, is as follows: EPEVTQTPSHQVTQMGQEVILRCVPISNHLYFYWYRQILGQKVEFLVSFYNNEISEKSEIFDDQFSVERPDGSNFTLKIRSTKLEDSAMYFCASSETQGVFYGYTFGSGTRLTVV.